These 27 T cell receptor beta chains were sequenced from one sample in a study of massively parallel sequencing of T cell beta chains. TCRdb called the 5' RACE reads again in MiXCR, with one record for every CDR3 protein. The table includes about 4,200 distinct CDR3 sequences, 30% to 45% detected once. The source material was commercial RNA from peripheral blood pooled from many donors. Receptors were obtained from a pool of human donors in good health; the sample was commercial RNA pooled from many donors.

V and J are TRBV29-1 and TRBJ2-7; D is ambiguous. CDR1 SQVTM and CDR2 ANQGSEA come from the germline V gene. V was clipped by 4 bases and J by 2 bases, with 9 bases between them. The CDR3 length is 12 residues. In DNA, the CDR3 is TGCAGCGTTGGGCAAACCCCCTACGAGCAGTACTTC. Translation: CSVGQTPYEQYF.

The rearrangement uses TRBV23-1 and TRBJ2-1, with D perhaps TRBD2 (5 bases). TRBV23-1 is marked as an open reading frame, function uncertain. The V end lost 8 bases, the J end lost 3 bases, and 5 bases lay between the germline ends. This CDR3 is 11 amino acids long. CDR3 in amino acids: CASGSYNEQFF. CDR3 in DNA: TGCGCCAGCGGGAGCTACAATGAGCAGTTCTTC.

CDR3 nucleotides: TGTGCCAGCAGTTACGAGGGGGCCCGCACAGATACGCAGTATTTT. Amino acids: CASSYEGARTDTQYF. The chain employs TRBV6-2 or TRBV6-3 and TRBJ2-3; 7 bases fit TRBD1. The length of the CDR3 is 15 residues. Germline CDR1 is MNHEY and CDR2 is SVGEGT. Trimming at V came to 2 bases and at J to 1 base, leaving 3 bases not matched to a gene.

The chain uses TRBV20-1 and TRBJ2-7; 9 bases line up with TRBD1. The CDR3 runs to 13 residues. Germline CDR1 reads DFQATT; CDR2 reads SNEGSKA (reference sequence). The junction had 7 bases not matched to a gene; V was cut back by 4 bases and J by 6 bases. The CDR3 DNA reads as TGCAGTGCTACCCCGGGACAGGGCCTCGAGCAGTACTTC. This encodes CSATPGQGLEQYF.

The V gene is TRBV6-2 or TRBV6-3, the J gene TRBJ1-1, with D possibly TRBD1 on 5 matching bases. Germline-derived CDR1 and CDR2 are MNHEY and SVGEGT. The CDR3 loop spans 12 amino acids. V lost 6 bases and J 11 bases, leaving 16 bases between the germline ends. The CDR3 coding sequence is TGTGCCAGCAGCCACCAGGGTGGTGGGGCTTTCTTT. Translation gives CASSHQGGGAFF.

This clonotype appeared a few times. V usage is TRBV18 and J usage is TRBJ2-5; 14 nucleotides line up with TRBD2. The ends lost 7 bases at V and 3 bases at J; junction bases unmatched: 1. Per germline, CDR1 KGHSH and CDR2 LQKENI. This CDR3 is built from 14 residues. CDR3 region: CASLGLAGEETQYF. As DNA, the CDR3 is TGTGCCAGCTTGGGACTAGCGGGAGAAGAGACCCAGTACTTC.

This clonotype turned up a few times. The rearrangement joins TRBV6-2 or TRBV6-3 to TRBJ2-3; D remains unclear. This CDR3 contains 14 residues. Trimming stripped 8 bases from V and 3 bases from J, with 15 bases between. Germline assignment: CDR1 MNHEY and CDR2 SVGEGT. The CDR3 bases are TGTGCCAGCTGCCCGTACGGAGCGACAGATACGCAGTATTTT. It translates to CASCPYGATDTQYF.

About this clonotype itself: This may stem from a read error, because a much larger clone lies one nucleotide away. The chain employs TRBV3-1 and TRBJ1-1; D possibly corresponds to TRBD1 (6 bases). V lost 4 bases, J lost 8 bases, and 11 bases lay in between. The germline V gene has CDR1 LGHDT and CDR2 YNNKEL (reference sequence). This CDR3 comprises 12 residues. CDR3 DNA: TGTGCCAGCAGCCTTGACAGGAACGAAGCTTTCTTT. This gives the protein CASSLDRNEAFF.

The J gene is TRBJ2-7, the V gene TRBV14, with 11 positions matching TRBD2. This CDR3 contains 15 residues. V lost 0 bases and J lost 4; bases outside the gene matches: 2. CDR1 and CDR2 (germline): SGHDN, FVKESK. CDR3 in DNA: TGTGCCAGCAGCCAAGACACTAGCGGGGGATACGAGCAGTACTTC. Translated, it gives CASSQDTSGGYEQYF. The full variable domain, its missing parts supplied by reference TRBV14 and TRBJ2-7, is EAGVTQFPSHSVIEKGQTVTLRCDPISGHDNLYWYRRVMGKEIKFLLHFVKESKQDESGMPNNRFLAERTGGTYSTLKVQPAELEDSGVYFCASSQDTSGGYEQYFGPGTRLTVT.

This rearrangement joins TRBV4-1 to TRBJ1-1, with 7 bases fitting TRBD1. Trimming at V came to 8 bases and at J to 9 bases, leaving 6 bases not matched to a gene. The CDR3 totals 11 residues. Germline CDR1 is MGHRA and CDR2 is YSYEKL. CDR3 DNA sequence: TGCGCCAGCGACCAGGGGGACCAAGCTTTCTTT. Amino acids: CASDQGDQAFF.

A remark on this clonotype: Since no conserved phenylalanine or tryptophan closes the CDR3, a read error is the likely cause. The limits of the CDR3 on the DNA are not certain, so only TCRdb's listed CDR3 is given. The gene calls are TRBV29-1 and TRBJ2-1; the DNA was not used to check the table's D call, TRBD2. CDR1 SQVTM and CDR2 ANQGSEA come from the germline V gene. The CDR3 is 9 amino acids in total, end residues counted. The CDR3 region is CSAGGLAGV.

The chain links TRBV10-2 to TRBJ2-1; D might be TRBD1 or TRBD2, each matching 5 bases. The germline V gene encodes CDR1 WSHSY and CDR2 SAAADI. This CDR3 comprises 13 residues. V lost 6 bases and J lost 4, with 10 bases in between. In DNA, the CDR3 is TGCGCCAGCAGCCGGGACGGATACAATGAGCAGTTCTTC. Its translation: CASSRDGYNEQFF.

V gene TRBV5-1 combines with J gene TRBJ2-3; weak D call: TRBD1 (6 bases). Trimming cost V 3 bases and J 4 bases, with 15 bases left between them. The germline gives CDR1 SGHRS, CDR2 YFSETQ. This CDR3 contains 15 residues. The CDR3 region is CASSYQDSSSDTQYF. CDR3 DNA sequence: TGCGCCAGCAGCTACCAGGACAGCTCGTCAGATACGCAGTATTTT.

This clonotype appeared a few times. The V call is TRBV7-3, the J call TRBJ2-2; no clear D. CDR1 and CDR2 (germline): SGHTA, FQGTGA. The CDR3 consists of 13 residues. V was clipped by 1 base and J by 5 bases, with 5 bases between them. The CDR3: CASSLIGTGELFF. The CDR3 DNA reads as TGTGCCAGCAGCTTAATCGGAACCGGGGAGCTGTTTTTT.

This sequence joins TRBV5-4 and TRBJ2-5, with no clear D. CDR1 and CDR2 from the germline V gene are SGHNT and YYREEE (reference sequence). The V end lost 1 base, the J end lost 5 bases, and 6 bases lay between the germline ends. This CDR3 spans 12 amino acids. This chain's CDR3 is CASSLTRETQYF. CDR3 DNA: TGTGCCAGCAGCTTGACACGGGAGACCCAGTACTTC.

The V call is TRBV5-4, the J call TRBJ1-6, with 7 bases matching TRBD1. Germline CDR1 and CDR2: SGHNT and YYREEE (reference sequence). CDR3 length equals 16 residues. J lost 5 bases, V lost 1 base, and 6 bases had no gene match. The CDR3 protein is CASSLSQGSNNSPLHF. For the CDR3, the DNA is TGTGCCAGCAGCTTGTCACAGGGGAGCAATAATTCACCCCTCCACTTT.

This clonotype was observed a few times. The chain uses TRBV20-1 and TRBJ1-2; a weak D match, TRBD1 (6 bases). The CDR3 loop spans 11 amino acids. The V and J ends lost 5 bases and 6 bases respectively, with 10 bases between them. Per the germline V gene, CDR1 is DFQATT and CDR2 is SNEGSKA (reference sequence). CDR3 in DNA: TGCAGTGCTCCCTCAGGGGATGGCTACACCTTC. Protein product: CSAPSGDGYTF.

The rearrangement links TRBV30 to TRBJ1-6, with D possibly matching TRBD1 (6 bases). V shed 4 bases and J shed 7 bases, with 14 bases lying between them. Germline CDR1 GTSNPN, CDR2 SVGIG (reference sequence). The CDR3 contains 14 residues. As DNA, the CDR3 is TGTGCCTGGATTCGGGGGCATGAGAATTCACCCCTCCACTTT. Translation: CAWIRGHENSPLHF.

V usage is TRBV3-1 and J usage is TRBJ2-3; 8 bases are a match to TRBD2. The CDR3 is 15 amino acids. Germline loops: CDR1 LGHDT, CDR2 YNNKEL (reference sequence). V trimming: 1 base; J trimming: 6 bases; junction bases outside the gene matches: 6. The CDR3 DNA is TGTGCCAGCAGCCAAGGGAACGGGAGGGCCGATACGCAGTATTTT. This encodes CASSQGNGRADTQYF.

This clonotype was seen more than once but under ten times. This chain joins TRBV11-3 and TRBJ2-5; 7 bases are shared with TRBD1. CDR3 size: 14 residues. The germline V gene encodes CDR1 SGHNT and CDR2 YENEEA. The trim removed 1 base at V and 5 bases at J, leaving 4 bases unmatched. The CDR3: CASSLGQGRETQYF. The CDR3, as DNA: TGTGCCAGCAGCTTAGGACAGGGACGGGAGACCCAGTACTTC.

The chain carries TRBV5-1 and TRBJ2-3; D may be TRBD2 (6 bases). The V end lost 3 bases, the J end lost 2 bases, and 13 bases lay between the germline ends. The germline V gene has CDR1 SGHRS and CDR2 YFSETQ. There are 15 residues in the CDR3. CDR3 in DNA: TGCGCCAGCAGCTCGGAGGGACTCGACACAGATACGCAGTATTTT. It encodes CASSSEGLDTDTQYF.

The table lists this clonotype with a few counts. The gene calls are TRBV5-1 and TRBJ2-1; D is tentatively TRBD1 or TRBD2 (7 bases each). CDR1 is SGHRS, CDR2 YFSETQ, per germline. The CDR3 totals 15 residues. V gave up 4 bases and J gave up 3 bases, with 14 bases separating them. The CDR3 region is CASSPGGGNYNEQFF. The CDR3 DNA reads TGCGCCAGCAGCCCAGGGGGAGGGAACTACAATGAGCAGTTCTTC.

The chain has TRBV20-1 and TRBJ1-5; maybe TRBD1 (6 bases). V lost 4 bases, J lost 2 bases, and 6 bases lay in between. Germline V gene data show CDR1 as DFQATT and CDR2 as SNEGSKA (reference sequence). The CDR3 length is 12 residues. This CDR3 is CSATGGNQPQHF. Here the CDR3 DNA reads TGCAGTGCTACAGGGGGCAATCAGCCCCAGCATTTT.

Sample share makes this clonotype large. V and J are TRBV29-1 and TRBJ1-5, with 7 nucleotides matching TRBD1. Per germline, CDR1 SQVTM and CDR2 ANQGSEA. V trimming: 7 bases; J trimming: 4 bases; junction bases outside the gene matches: 7. This CDR3 region has 13 residues. CDR3 region: CSAGTAPNQPQHF. CDR3 nucleotide sequence: TGCAGCGCTGGGACAGCACCAAATCAGCCCCAGCATTTT. The whole variable domain, remainder taken from reference TRBV29-1 and TRBJ1-5, is SAVISQKPSRDICQRGTSLTIQCQVDSQVTMMFWYRQQPGQSLTLIATANQGSEATYESGFVIDKFPISRPNLTFSTLTVSNMSPEDSSIYLCSAGTAPNQPQHFGDGTRLSIL.

This clonotype turned up a few times. The rearrangement joins TRBV11-1 to TRBJ2-2; no clear D gene. The length of the CDR3 is 15 residues. Germline CDR1 reads SGHAT; CDR2 reads FQDESV (reference sequence). Trimming stripped 0 bases from V and 6 bases from J, with 11 bases between. CDR3 sequence reads: CASSLAWLLPGELFF. The CDR3 DNA reads as TGTGCCAGCAGCTTAGCCTGGTTGCTTCCCGGGGAGCTGTTTTTT.

The chain recombines TRBV13 with TRBJ2-5, with 7 bases identical to TRBD1. Trimming took 5 bases from V and 2 from J; bases not matched to a gene: 8. There are 15 residues in the CDR3. Germline V CDR1 and CDR2: PRHDT, FYEKMQ (reference sequence). Written as DNA, the CDR3 is TGTGCCAGCAGCCCCGGACAGGTCCGGCAAGAGACCCAGTACTTC. Protein product: CASSPGQVRQETQYF. Supplemented by reference TRBV13 and TRBJ2-5, the full variable domain reads AAGVIQSPRHLIKEKRETATLKCYPIPRHDTVYWYQQGPGQDPQFLISFYEKMQSDKGSIPDRFSAQQFSDYHSELNMSSLELGDSALYFCASSPGQVRQETQYFGPGTRLLVL.

As to this clonotype: Relative to the germline gene, one junction end is altered; a read error may explain this. The chain recombines TRBV7-6 with TRBJ2-3, with unresolved D. The germline V gene has CDR1 SGHVS and CDR2 FNYEAQ. The CDR3 spans 13 residues. DNA for the CDR3: TGTGCCAGCAGCTTAGGGAGCACAGATACGCTGTATTTT. Its protein product is CASSLGSTDTLYF. The full variable domain, its missing parts supplied by reference TRBV7-6 and TRBJ2-3, is GAGVSQSPRYKVTKRGQDVALRCDPISGHVSLYWYRQALGQGPEFLTYFNYEAQQDKSGLPNDRFSAERPEGSISTLTIQRTEQRDSAMYRCASSLGSTDTLYFGPGTRLTVL.